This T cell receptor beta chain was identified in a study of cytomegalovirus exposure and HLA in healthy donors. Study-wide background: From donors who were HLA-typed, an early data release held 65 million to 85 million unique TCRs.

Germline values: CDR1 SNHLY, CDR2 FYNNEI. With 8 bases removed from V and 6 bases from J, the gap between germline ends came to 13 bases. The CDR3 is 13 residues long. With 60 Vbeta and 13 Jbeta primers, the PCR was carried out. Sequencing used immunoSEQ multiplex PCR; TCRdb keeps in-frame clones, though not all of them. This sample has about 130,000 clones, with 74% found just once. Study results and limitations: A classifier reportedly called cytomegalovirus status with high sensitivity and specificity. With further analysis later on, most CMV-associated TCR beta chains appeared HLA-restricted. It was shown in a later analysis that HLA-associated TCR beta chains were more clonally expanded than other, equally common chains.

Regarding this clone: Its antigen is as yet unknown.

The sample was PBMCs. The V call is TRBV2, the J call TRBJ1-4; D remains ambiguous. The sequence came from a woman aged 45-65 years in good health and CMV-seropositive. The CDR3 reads CASLGRAYEKLFF. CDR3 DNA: TGTGCCAGCCTCGGGCGGGCTTATGAAAAACTGTTTTTT. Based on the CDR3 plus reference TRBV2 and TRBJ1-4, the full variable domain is EPEVTQTPSHQVTQMGQEVILRCVPISNHLYFYWYRQILGQKVEFLVSFYNNEISEKSEIFDDQFSVERPDGSNFTLKIRSTKLEDSAMYFCASLGRAYEKLFFGSGTQLSVL.